This TCR beta chain comes out of a study of Tregs in tolerant kidney transplant recipients. Thawed PBMCs were FACS-sorted into unstimulated CD4+CD25+CD127- regulatory T cells, CD4+CD25- non-regulatory cells, CD4 and CD8 cells. Assay: immunoSEQ multiplex PCR; the TCRdb copy retains only in-frame clones and omits some. The sample lists nearly 15,000 clones; about 82% were seen once. The germline CDR1 and CDR2 sequences are MDHEN and SYDVKM. Trimming removed 2 bases from V and 6 bases from J; junction bases left unmatched: 7. This CDR3 has 15 amino acids. General study results and limits: No direct test of biological reproducibility was done here. The most relevant donor-specific Treg TCRbeta repertoire apparently came from expansion with activated donor B cells. Antigen-driven expansion was suggested because donor-specific Tregs expanded more than all Tregs in tolerant patients.

Turning to this clone: Its antigen remains unidentified.

The chain joins TRBV28 to TRBJ1-2; TRBD1 aligns across 9 bases. The receptor was derived from a human donor who received a combined kidney and bone marrow transplant. Sequenced here: Tregs from blood, sampled before the transplant. The DNA of the CDR3 is TGTGCCAGCAGTTTACCTGGACAGGGGTGGGATGGCTACACCTTC. Residues: CASSLPGQGWDGYTF.